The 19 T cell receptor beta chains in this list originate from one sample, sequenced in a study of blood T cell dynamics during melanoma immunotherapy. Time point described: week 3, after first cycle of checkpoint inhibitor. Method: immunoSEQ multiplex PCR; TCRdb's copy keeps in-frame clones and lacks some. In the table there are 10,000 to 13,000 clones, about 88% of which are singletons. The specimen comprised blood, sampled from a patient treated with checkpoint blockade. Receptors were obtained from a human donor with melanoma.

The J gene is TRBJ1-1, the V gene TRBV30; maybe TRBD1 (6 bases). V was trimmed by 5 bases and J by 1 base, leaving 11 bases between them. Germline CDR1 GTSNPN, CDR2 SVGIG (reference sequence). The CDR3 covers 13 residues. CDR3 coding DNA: TGTGCCTGGGGGCAGGGGCCGAACACTGAAGCTTTCTTT. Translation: CAWGQGPNTEAFF.

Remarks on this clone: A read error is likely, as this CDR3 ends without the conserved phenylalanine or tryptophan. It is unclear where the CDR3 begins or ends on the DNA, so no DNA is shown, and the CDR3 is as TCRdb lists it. CDR3 amino acids: CASSCTDL. The J gene is TRBJ1-1, the V gene TRBV27. CDR1 MNHEY and CDR2 SMNVEV come from the germline V gene (reference sequence). Inclusive of both ends, the CDR3 amounts to 8 amino acids.

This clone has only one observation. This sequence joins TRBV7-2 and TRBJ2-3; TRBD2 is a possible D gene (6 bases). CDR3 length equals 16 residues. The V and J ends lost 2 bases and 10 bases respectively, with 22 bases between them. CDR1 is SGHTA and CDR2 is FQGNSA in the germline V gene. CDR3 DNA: TGTGCCAGCAGCTTAAGGGGAAAAGTGGAGGGAATGGCGCAGTATTTT. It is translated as CASSLRGKVEGMAQYF.

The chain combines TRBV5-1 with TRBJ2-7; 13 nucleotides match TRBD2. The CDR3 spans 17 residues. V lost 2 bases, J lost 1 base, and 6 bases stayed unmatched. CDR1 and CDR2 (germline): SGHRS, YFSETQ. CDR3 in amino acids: CASSLGTSGDPSYEQYF. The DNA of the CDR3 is TGCGCCAGCAGCTTAGGGACTAGCGGGGATCCTTCCTACGAGCAGTACTTC.

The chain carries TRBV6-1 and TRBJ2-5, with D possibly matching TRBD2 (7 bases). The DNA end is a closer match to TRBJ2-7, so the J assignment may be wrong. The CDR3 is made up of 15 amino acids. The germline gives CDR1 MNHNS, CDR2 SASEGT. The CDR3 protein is CASSEPGGPSYEQYF. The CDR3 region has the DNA TGTGCCAGCAGTGAGCCCGGGGGGCCCTCCTACGAGCAGTACTTC.

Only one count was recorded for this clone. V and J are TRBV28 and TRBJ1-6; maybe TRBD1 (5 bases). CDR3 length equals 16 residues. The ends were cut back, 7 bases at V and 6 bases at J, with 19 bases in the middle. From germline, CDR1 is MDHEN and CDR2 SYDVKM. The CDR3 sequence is CASTMDPVGGNSPLHF. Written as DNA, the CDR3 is TGTGCCAGCACCATGGACCCGGTGGGGGGTAATTCACCCCTCCACTTT.

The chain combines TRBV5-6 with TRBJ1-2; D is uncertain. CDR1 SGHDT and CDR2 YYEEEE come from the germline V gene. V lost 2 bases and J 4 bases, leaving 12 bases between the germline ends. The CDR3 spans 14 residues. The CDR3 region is CASSFYFSAYGYTF. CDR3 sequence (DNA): TGTGCCAGCAGCTTTTACTTTTCGGCCTATGGCTACACCTTC.

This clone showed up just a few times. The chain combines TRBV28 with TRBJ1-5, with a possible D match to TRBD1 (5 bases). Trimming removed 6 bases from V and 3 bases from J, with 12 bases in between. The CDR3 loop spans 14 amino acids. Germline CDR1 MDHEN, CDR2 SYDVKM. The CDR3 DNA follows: TGTGCCAGCAGATCCGGGGGGTACAATCAGCCCCAGCATTTT. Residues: CASRSGGYNQPQHF.

The CDR3 DNA reads as TGCGCCAGCAGCCAGGATTCTAGCGGGGGGGCGGACACCGGGGAGCTGTTTTTT. Translating it yields CASSQDSSGGADTGELFF. The V call is TRBV4-1, the J call TRBJ2-2; 12 bases map to TRBD2. The germline CDR1 and CDR2 sequences are MGHRA and YSYEKL. CDR3 length: 18 amino acids. The V and J ends lost 3 bases and 3 bases, in that order; junction bases with no gene match: 8.

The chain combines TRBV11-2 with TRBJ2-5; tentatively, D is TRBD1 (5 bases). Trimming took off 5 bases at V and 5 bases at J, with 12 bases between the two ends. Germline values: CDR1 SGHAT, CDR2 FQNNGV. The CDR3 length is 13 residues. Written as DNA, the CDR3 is TGTGCCAGCAGCGGCAACAGGTTTGAGACCCAGTACTTC. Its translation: CASSGNRFETQYF.

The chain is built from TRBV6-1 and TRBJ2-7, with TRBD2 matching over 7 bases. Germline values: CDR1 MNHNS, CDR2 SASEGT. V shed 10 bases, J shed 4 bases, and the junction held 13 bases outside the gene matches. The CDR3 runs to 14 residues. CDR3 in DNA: TGTGCCATTAGGGACTACCTGGGAGGGTACGAGCAGTACTTC. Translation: CAIRDYLGGYEQYF.

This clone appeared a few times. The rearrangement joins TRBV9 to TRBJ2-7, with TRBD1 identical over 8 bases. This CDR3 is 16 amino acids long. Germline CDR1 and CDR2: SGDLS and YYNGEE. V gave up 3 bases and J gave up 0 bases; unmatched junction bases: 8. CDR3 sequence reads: CASSATPGTGSYEQYF. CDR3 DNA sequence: TGTGCCAGCAGCGCAACTCCCGGGACAGGCTCCTACGAGCAGTACTTC.

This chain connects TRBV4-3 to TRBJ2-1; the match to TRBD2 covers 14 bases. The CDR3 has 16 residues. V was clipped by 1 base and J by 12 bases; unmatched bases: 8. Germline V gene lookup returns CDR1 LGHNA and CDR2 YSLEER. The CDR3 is CASSQAGTSGGGGQFF. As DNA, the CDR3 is TGCGCCAGCAGCCAAGCCGGGACTAGCGGGGGAGGAGGGCAGTTCTTC.

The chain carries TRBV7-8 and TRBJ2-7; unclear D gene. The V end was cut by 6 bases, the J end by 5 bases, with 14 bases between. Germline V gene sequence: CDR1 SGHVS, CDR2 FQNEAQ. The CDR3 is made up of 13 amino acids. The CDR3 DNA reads TGTGCCAGCAGTACAGTCCTAGAGCACGAGCAGTACTTC. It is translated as CASSTVLEHEQYF.

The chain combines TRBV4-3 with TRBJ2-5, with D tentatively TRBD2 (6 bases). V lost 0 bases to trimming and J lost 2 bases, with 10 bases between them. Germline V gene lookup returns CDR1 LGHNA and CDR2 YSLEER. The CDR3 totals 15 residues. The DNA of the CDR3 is TGCGCCAGCAGCCAAGAGGGGGACTTACAAGAGACCCAGTACTTC. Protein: CASSQEGDLQETQYF.

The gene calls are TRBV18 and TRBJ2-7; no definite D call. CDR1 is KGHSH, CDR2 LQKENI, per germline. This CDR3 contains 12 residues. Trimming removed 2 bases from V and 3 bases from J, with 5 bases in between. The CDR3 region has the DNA TGTGCCAGCTCACCATTAGGCTACGAGCAGTACTTC. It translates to CASSPLGYEQYF.

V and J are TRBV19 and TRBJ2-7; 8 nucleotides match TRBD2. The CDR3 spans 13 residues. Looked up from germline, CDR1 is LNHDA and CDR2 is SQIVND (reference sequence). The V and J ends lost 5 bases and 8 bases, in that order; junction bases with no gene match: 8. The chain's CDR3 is CASSLGGESKQYF. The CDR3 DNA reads TGTGCCAGTAGTCTCGGGGGGGAATCTAAGCAGTACTTC.

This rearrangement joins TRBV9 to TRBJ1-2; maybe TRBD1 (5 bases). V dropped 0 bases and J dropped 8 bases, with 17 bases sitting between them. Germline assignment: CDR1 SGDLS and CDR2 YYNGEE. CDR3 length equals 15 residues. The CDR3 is CASSVVAGQVGGYTF. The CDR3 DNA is TGTGCCAGCAGCGTAGTTGCGGGGCAAGTAGGGGGCTACACCTTC.

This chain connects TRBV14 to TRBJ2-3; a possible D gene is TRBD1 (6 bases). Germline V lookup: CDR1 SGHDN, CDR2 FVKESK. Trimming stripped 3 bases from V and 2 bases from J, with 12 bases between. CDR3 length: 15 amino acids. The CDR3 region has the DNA TGTGCCAGCAGCCAGGCCGGGACACACACAGATACGCAGTATTTT. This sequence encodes CASSQAGTHTDTQYF.